The 8 T cell receptor beta chains reported below all come from one sample, sequenced in a study of cytomegalovirus exposure and HLA in healthy donors. Measured with immunoSEQ multiplex PCR; TCRdb has only the in-frame clones, and not every one. The repertoire holds about 160,000 clones, with 95% to 96% as singletons. Source material: PBMCs. The origin of the receptors is a young woman in good health and CMV-seronegative.

This clone was observed once. The chain recombines TRBV6-6 with TRBJ2-7, with 7 bases fitting TRBD1. The CDR3 contains 15 residues. V gave up 6 bases and J gave up 4 bases; unmatched junction bases: 12. Germline V lookup: CDR1 MNHNY, CDR2 SVGAGI (reference sequence). CDR3 protein: CASRNLVDREYEQYF. DNA for the CDR3: TGTGCCAGCAGAAATCTGGTCGACAGGGAGTACGAGCAGTACTTC.

The CDR3 spells CASSDPWTGSTDTQYF. CDR3 in DNA: TGTGCCAGCAGTGATCCCTGGACAGGGAGCACAGATACGCAGTATTTT. The V and J genes are TRBV25-1 and TRBJ2-3; 8 bases are shared with TRBD1. J lost 0 bases, V lost 3 bases, and 5 bases had no gene match. The germline V gene encodes CDR1 MGHDK and CDR2 SYGVNS. The CDR3 loop spans 16 amino acids.

This clone came up once. The rearrangement uses TRBV7-9 and TRBJ1-2; 8 bases agree with TRBD1. The length of the CDR3 is 15 residues. The V segment lost 4 bases and the J segment 6 bases; nucleotides outside the gene matches: 10. CDR1 is SEHNR and CDR2 is FQNEAQ in the germline V gene (reference sequence). For the CDR3, the DNA is TGTGCCAGCAGCTCCCGGGACAGGCCAAGGGATGGCTACACCTTC. Its protein is CASSSRDRPRDGYTF.

The chain is built from TRBV10-3 and TRBJ2-5; TRBD1 matches at 7 bases. The germline V gene has CDR1 ENHRY and CDR2 SYGVKD. V was clipped by 6 bases and J by 5 bases; unmatched bases: 6. CDR3 length: 13 amino acids. The DNA of the CDR3 is TGTGCCATCAGCAGGGGGATAGGGGAGACCCAGTACTTC. Its protein product is CAISRGIGETQYF.

The chain has TRBV5-1 and TRBJ2-7; the match to TRBD1 covers 10 bases. The junction had 3 bases not matched to a gene; V was cut back by 4 bases and J by 2 bases. The CDR3 has 14 amino acids. Per germline, CDR1 SGHRS and CDR2 YFSETQ. CDR3 sequence (DNA): TGCGCCAGCAGCGTCGGGACAGGGGCCTACGAGCAGTACTTC. It encodes CASSVGTGAYEQYF. Combining the CDR3 with reference TRBV5-1 and TRBJ2-7 gives the whole variable domain KAGVTQTPRYLIKTRGQQVTLSCSPISGHRSVSWYQQTPGQGLQFLFEYFSETQRNKGNFPGRFSGRQFSNSRSEMNVSTLELGDSALYLCASSVGTGAYEQYFGPGTRLTVT.

The chain uses TRBV7-6 and TRBJ2-5; D is uncertain. Germline CDR1 and CDR2: SGHVS and FNYEAQ. This CDR3 is 14 amino acids long. Trimming removed 6 bases at V and 2 bases at J, with 13 bases between. CDR3 residues: CASSRNPRQETQYF. The CDR3 bases are TGTGCCAGCAGTCGAAACCCGCGTCAAGAGACCCAGTACTTC.

This clone has only one observation. The chain recombines TRBV19 with TRBJ2-7; a possible D gene is TRBD2 (5 bases). The V end was cut by 6 bases, the J end by 2 bases, with 14 bases between. CDR3 length: 14 amino acids. Germline V gene lookup returns CDR1 LNHDA and CDR2 SQIVND (reference sequence). CDR3 sequence: CASSPSRTPYEQYF. The CDR3 region has the DNA TGTGCCAGTAGCCCTTCCCGGACTCCCTACGAGCAGTACTTC.

This clone was counted a single time. The CDR3 loop reads CASSLVGGIDEQFF. The CDR3 DNA reads as TGTGCCAGCAGCTTAGTCGGGGGGATCGATGAGCAGTTCTTC. This chain uses TRBV11-3 with TRBJ2-1, with 7 bases that match TRBD2. The CDR3 spans 14 residues. CDR1 and CDR2 (germline): SGHNT, YENEEA. Trimming cost V 1 base and J 8 bases; bases outside gene matches: 5. Together with reference TRBV11-3 and TRBJ2-1, the CDR3 gives the full variable domain: EAGVVQSPRYKIIEKKQPVAFWCNPISGHNTLYWYLQNLGQGPELLIRYENEEAVDDSQLPKDRFSAERLKGVDSTLKIQPAELGDSAVYLCASSLVGGIDEQFFGPGTRLTVL.